The subject of this entry is one TCR beta chain. One end of the junction is discordant with germline, which a read error may explain. Distinct nucleotide sequences in the sample also encode this CDR3. These data belong to a study of blood T cell repertoires in COVID-19. Study as a whole: Acute and convalescent COVID-19 specimens originated in the United States, Italy and Spain. PBMCs, B-cell-depleted T cells, or T cells were the source of the cDNA or gDNA that made up the material.

In the authors' workflow: Amplification from reference gene primers served as the basis for estimated nucleated cell counts. TCRdb's table, derived via immunoSEQ multiplex PCR, lists solely in-frame clones and lacks some. The V and J calls and clone size are taken from that table; D and trimming were inferred from the DNA. The sample includes 60,000 to 95,000 clones, about 91% of them seen just once. Germline CDR1 is SEHNR and CDR2 is FQNEAQ (reference sequence). The CDR3 loop spans 14 amino acids. V gene TRBV7-9 combines with J gene TRBJ2-7, with 7 bases matching TRBD2. The sample taken for sequencing was peripheral blood. The clonotype comes from a woman between 45 and 60 years old with acute or convalescent COVID-19. The CDR3 protein is CASSSEPGAGSGVF. The DNA for the CDR3 is TGTGCTAGCAGCTCGGAACCGGGAGCGGGGAGCGGGGTCTTC.